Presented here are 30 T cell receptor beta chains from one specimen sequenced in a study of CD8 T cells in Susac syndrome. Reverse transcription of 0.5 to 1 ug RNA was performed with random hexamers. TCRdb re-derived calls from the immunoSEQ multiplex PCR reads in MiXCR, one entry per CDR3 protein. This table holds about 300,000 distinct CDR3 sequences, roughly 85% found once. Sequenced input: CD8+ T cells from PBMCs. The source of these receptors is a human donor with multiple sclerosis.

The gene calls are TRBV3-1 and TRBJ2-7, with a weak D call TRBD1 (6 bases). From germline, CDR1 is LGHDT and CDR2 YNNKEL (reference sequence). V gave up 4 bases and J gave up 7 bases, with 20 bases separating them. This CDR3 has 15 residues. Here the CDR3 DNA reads TGTGCCAGCAGCCTCATACAGGGTGCCTCCGGGGAGCAGTACTTC. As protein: CASSLIQGASGEQYF.

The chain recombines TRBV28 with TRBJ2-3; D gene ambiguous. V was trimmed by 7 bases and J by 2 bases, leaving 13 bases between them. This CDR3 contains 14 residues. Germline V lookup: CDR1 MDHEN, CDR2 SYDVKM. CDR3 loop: CASTPRPPTDTQYF. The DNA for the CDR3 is TGTGCCAGCACACCTAGACCCCCCACAGATACGCAGTATTTT.

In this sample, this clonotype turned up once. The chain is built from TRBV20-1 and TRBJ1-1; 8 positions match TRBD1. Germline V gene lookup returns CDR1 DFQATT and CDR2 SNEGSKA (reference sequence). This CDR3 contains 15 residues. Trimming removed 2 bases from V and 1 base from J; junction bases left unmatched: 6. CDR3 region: CSARNRQGANTEAFF. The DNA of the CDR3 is TGCAGTGCTAGAAATAGGCAGGGGGCGAACACTGAAGCTTTCTTT.

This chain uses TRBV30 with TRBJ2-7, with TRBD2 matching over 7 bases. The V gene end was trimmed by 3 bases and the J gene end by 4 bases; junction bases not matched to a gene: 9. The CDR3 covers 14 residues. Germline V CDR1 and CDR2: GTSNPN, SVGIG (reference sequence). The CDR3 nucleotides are TGTGCCTGGAGAACGAAGGGAGGGGAGTACGAGCAGTACTTC. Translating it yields CAWRTKGGEYEQYF.

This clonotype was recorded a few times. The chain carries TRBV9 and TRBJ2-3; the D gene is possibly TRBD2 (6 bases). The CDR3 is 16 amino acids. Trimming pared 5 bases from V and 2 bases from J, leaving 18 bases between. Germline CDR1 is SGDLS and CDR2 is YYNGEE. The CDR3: CASSPGGTFFTDTQYF. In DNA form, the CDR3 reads TGTGCCAGCAGTCCCGGTGGGACTTTTTTCACAGATACGCAGTATTTT.

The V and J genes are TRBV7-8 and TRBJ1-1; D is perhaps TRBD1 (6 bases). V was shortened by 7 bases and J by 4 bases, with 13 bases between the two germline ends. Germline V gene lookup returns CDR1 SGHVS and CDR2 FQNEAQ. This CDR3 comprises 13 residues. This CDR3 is CASIQGFGTEAFF. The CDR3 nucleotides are TGTGCCAGCATCCAGGGGTTTGGCACTGAAGCTTTCTTT.

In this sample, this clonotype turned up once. The CDR3 loop is CASSLGLGTDEQYF. In DNA, the CDR3 is TGTGCCAGCAGCCTCGGACTAGGGACTGACGAGCAGTACTTC. The chain is built from TRBV12-3 or TRBV12-4 and TRBJ2-7, with 7 bases lining up with TRBD2. Losses at the gene ends were 6 bases for V and 5 bases for J; bases not matched to a gene: 10. There are 14 residues in the CDR3.

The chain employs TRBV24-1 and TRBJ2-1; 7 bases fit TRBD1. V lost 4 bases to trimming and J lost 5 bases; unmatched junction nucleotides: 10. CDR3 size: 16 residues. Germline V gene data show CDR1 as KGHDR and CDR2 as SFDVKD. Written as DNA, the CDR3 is TGTGCCACCAGTGACCCCGGGACAGATCTTAACAATGAGCAGTTCTTC. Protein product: CATSDPGTDLNNEQFF.

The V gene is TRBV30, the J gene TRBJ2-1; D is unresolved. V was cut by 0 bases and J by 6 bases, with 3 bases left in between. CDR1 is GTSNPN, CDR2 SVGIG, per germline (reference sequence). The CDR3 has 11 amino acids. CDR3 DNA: TGTGCCTGGAGTGTAGTCAATGAGCAGTTCTTC. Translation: CAWSVVNEQFF.

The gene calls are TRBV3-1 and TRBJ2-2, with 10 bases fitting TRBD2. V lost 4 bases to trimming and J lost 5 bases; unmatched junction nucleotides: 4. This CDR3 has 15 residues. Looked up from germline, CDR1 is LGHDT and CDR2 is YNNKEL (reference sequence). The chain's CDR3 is CASSPSGRSTGELFF. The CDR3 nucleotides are TGTGCCAGCAGCCCTAGCGGGAGAAGTACCGGGGAGCTGTTTTTT.

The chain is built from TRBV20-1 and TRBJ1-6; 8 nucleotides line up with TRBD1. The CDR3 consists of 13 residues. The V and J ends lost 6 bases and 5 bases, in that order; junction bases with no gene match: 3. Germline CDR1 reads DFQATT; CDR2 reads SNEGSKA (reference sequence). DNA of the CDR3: TGCAGTGCCCTGGACAGGGATAATTCACCCCTCCACTTT. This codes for CSALDRDNSPLHF.

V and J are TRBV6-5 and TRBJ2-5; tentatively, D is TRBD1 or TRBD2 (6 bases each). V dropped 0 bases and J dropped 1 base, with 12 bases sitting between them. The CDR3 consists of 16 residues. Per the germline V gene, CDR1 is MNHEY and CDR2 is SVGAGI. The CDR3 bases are TGTGCCAGCAGTTACTCTCAGTGGGGGGCCCAAGAGACCCAGTACTTC. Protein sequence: CASSYSQWGAQETQYF.

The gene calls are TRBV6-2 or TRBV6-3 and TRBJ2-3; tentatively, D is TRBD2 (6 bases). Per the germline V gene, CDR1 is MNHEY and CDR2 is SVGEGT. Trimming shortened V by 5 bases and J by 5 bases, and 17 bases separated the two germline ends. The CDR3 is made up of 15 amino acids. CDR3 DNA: TGTGCCAGCAGTCTCCTCAGCGGGCTTGAAGATACGCAGTATTTT. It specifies CASSLLSGLEDTQYF.

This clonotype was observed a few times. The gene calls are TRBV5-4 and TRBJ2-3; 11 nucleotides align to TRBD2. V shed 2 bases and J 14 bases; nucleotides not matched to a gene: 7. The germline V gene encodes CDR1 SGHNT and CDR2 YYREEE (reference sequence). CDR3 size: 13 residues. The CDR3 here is CASSFTSGSSPYF. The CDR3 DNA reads TGTGCCAGCAGCTTTACTAGCGGGAGCTCTCCGTATTTT.

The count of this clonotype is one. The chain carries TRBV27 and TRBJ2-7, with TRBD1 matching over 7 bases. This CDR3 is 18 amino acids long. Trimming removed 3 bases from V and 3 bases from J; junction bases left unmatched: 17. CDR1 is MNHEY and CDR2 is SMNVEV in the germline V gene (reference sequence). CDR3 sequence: CASSFGWGQGVNLYEQYF. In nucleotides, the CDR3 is TGTGCCAGCAGTTTTGGGTGGGGGCAGGGGGTAAACCTCTACGAGCAGTACTTC.

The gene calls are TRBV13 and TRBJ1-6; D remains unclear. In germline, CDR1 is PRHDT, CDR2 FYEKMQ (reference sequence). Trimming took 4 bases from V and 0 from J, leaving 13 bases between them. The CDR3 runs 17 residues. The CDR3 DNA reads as TGTGCCAGCAGCTCCGCCACCGTGAGCTCCTATAATTCACCCCTCCACTTT. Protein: CASSSATVSSYNSPLHF.

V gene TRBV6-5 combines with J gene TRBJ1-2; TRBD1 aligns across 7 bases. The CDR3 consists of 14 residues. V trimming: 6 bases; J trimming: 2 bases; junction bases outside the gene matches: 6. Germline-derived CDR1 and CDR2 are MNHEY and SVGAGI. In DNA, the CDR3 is TGTGCCAGCAGCCAGTTCAGGGGGAACTATGGCTACACCTTC. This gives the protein CASSQFRGNYGYTF.

Here the CDR3 reads CASSSPGQFYEQYF. The CDR3 region has the DNA TGTGCCAGCAGTTCCCCTGGACAGTTCTACGAGCAGTACTTC. The genes are TRBV28 and TRBJ2-7, with D possibly matching TRBD1 (6 bases). The CDR3 has 14 residues. The V end lost 4 bases, the J end lost 3 bases, and 13 bases lay between the germline ends. Germline values: CDR1 MDHEN, CDR2 SYDVKM.

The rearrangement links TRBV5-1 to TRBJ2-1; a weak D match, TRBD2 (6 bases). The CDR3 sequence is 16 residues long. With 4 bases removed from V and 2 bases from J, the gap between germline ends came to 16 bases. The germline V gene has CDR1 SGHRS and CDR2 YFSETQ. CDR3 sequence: CASSTAIAVAYNEQFF. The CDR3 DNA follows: TGCGCCAGCAGCACAGCCATAGCGGTGGCCTACAATGAGCAGTTCTTC.

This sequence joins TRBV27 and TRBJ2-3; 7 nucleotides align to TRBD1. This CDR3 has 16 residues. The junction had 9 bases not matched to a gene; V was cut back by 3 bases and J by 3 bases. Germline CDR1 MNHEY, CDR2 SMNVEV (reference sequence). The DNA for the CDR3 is TGTGCCAGCAGTTTTATTCCCAGGGGGAGTACAGATACGCAGTATTTT. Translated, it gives CASSFIPRGSTDTQYF.

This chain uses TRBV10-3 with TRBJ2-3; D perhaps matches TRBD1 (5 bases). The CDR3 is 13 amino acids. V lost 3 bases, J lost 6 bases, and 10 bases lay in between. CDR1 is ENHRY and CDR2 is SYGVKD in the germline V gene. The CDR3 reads CAISDREVDTQYF. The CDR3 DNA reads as TGTGCCATCAGTGACAGGGAAGTGGATACGCAGTATTTT.

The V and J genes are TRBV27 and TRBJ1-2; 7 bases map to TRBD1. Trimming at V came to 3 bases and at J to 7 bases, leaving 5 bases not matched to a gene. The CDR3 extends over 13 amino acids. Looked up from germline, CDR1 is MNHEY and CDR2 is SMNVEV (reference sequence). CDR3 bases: TGTGCCAGCAGTTTGGACAGGCTGGGTGGCTACACCTTC. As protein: CASSLDRLGGYTF.

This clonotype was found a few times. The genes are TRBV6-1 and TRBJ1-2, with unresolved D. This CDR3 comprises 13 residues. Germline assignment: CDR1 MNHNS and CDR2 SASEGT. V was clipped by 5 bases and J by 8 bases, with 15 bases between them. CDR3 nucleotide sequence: TGTGCCAGCAGTCCGACAAGGGCGAGCGGCTACACCTTC. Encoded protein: CASSPTRASGYTF.

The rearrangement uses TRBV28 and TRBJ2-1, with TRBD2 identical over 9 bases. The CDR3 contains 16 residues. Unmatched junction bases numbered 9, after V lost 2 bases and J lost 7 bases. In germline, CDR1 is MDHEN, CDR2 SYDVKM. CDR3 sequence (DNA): TGTGCCAGCAGTTTAAGCGGCGGGAGGGCCGGTAATGAGCAGTTCTTC. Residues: CASSLSGGRAGNEQFF.

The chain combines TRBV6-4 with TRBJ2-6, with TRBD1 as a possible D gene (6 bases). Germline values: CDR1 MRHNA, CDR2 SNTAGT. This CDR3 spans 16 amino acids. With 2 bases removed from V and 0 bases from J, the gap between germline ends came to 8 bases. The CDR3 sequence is CASSDTGSSGANVLTF. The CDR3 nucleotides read TGTGCCAGCAGTGACACAGGGTCCTCTGGGGCCAACGTCCTGACTTTC.

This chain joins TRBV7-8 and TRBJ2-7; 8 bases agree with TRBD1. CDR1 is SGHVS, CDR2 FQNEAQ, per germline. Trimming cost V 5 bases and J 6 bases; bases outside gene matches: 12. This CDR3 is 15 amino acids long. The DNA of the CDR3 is TGTGCCAGCAGCCCGGAAGACCGGACAGGGCGCGAGCAGTACTTC. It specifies CASSPEDRTGREQYF.

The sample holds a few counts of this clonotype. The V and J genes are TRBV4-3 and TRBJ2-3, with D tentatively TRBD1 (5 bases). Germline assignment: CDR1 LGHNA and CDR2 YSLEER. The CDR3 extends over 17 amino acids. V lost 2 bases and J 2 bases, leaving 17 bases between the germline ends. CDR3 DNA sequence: TGCGCCAGCAGCCAATCCTACTTAGGGGTTCTCACAGATACGCAGTATTTT. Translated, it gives CASSQSYLGVLTDTQYF.

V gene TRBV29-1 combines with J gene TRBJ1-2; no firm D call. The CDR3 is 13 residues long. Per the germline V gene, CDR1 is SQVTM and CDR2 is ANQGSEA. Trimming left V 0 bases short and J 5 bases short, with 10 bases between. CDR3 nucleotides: TGCAGCGTTGAAGAGTTTTCGGGTTATGGCTACACCTTC. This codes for CSVEEFSGYGYTF. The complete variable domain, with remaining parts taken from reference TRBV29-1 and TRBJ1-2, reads SAVISQKPSRDICQRGTSLTIQCQVDSQVTMMFWYRQQPGQSLTLIATANQGSEATYESGFVIDKFPISRPNLTFSTLTVSNMSPEDSSIYLCSVEEFSGYGYTFGSGTRLTVV.

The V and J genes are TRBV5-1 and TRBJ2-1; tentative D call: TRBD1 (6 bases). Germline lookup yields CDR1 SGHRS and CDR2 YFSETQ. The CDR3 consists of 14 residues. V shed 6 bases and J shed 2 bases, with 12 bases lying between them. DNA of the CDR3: TGCGCCAGCACAGGGGTCCCGACCTACAATGAGCAGTTCTTC. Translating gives CASTGVPTYNEQFF.

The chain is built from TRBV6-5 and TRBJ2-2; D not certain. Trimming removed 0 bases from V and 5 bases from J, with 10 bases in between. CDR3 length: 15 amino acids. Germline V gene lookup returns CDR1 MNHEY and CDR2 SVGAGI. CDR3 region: CASSYSTAATGELFF. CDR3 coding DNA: TGTGCCAGCAGTTACTCCACGGCGGCAACCGGGGAGCTGTTTTTT.